The 18 T cell receptor beta chains listed next were all sequenced from one sample in a study of shared clonotypes between healthy human individuals. In the naive CD8 group, cells lacked CD45RO and were positively selected for CCR7, so terminally differentiated effector memory CD45RA+ cells were left out. Some clones are missing from TCRdb's copy, which holds only in-frame ones; the method was immunoSEQ multiplex PCR. The sample shows roughly 2.1 million clones, under 95% of them seen only once. The sample consisted of naive CD8+ T cells from PBMCs. These receptor sequences come from a man younger than 35 in good health. Some clones in this sample may be carry-over from other donors' samples.

Regarding this clone: Other DNA sequences in this specimen translate into the identical CDR3. The V gene is TRBV11-2, the J gene TRBJ1-1; D call uncertain. Germline V lookup: CDR1 SGHAT, CDR2 FQNNGV. V lost 8 bases and J 1 base, leaving 11 bases between the germline ends. The CDR3 is made up of 13 amino acids. The CDR3 sequence: CASSPGGNTEAFF. Written as DNA, the CDR3 is TGTGCCAGCTCACCCGGAGGGAACACTGAAGCTTTCTTT.

This clone has just a few counts. Other nucleotide sequences in the sample specify the same CDR3. The chain joins TRBV9 to TRBJ1-1; D ambiguous. Germline assignment: CDR1 SGDLS and CDR2 YYNGEE. V was trimmed by 0 bases and J by 3 bases, leaving 6 bases between them. The CDR3 is 13 residues long. The CDR3 DNA follows: TGTGCCAGCAGCGTAGGTCGAGACACTGAAGCTTTCTTT. Protein product: CASSVGRDTEAFF.

This clone was counted a single time. V usage is TRBV7-6 and J usage is TRBJ1-2; 8 bases map to TRBD1. CDR1 is SGHVS and CDR2 is FNYEAQ in the germline V gene. V shed 5 bases and J 3 bases; nucleotides not matched to a gene: 5. This CDR3 is 14 amino acids long. In DNA, the CDR3 is TGTGCCAGCAGCCCGAAGACAGGGGACTATGGCTACACCTTC. It encodes CASSPKTGDYGYTF. Based on the CDR3 plus reference TRBV7-6 and TRBJ1-2, the full variable domain is GAGVSQSPRYKVTKRGQDVALRCDPISGHVSLYWYRQALGQGPEFLTYFNYEAQQDKSGLPNDRFSAERPEGSISTLTIQRTEQRDSAMYRCASSPKTGDYGYTFGSGTRLTVV.

This clone has just a few counts. The chain employs TRBV20-1 and TRBJ1-4; D remains unclear. The ends were cut back, 6 bases at V and 10 bases at J, with 12 bases in the middle. This CDR3 contains 11 residues. Per the germline V gene, CDR1 is DFQATT and CDR2 is SNEGSKA (reference sequence). The chain's CDR3 is CSARTPVKLFF. DNA of the CDR3: TGCAGTGCAAGGACGCCTGTAAAACTGTTTTTT.

The chain joins TRBV7-9 to TRBJ2-7, with D perhaps matching TRBD1 (5 bases). This CDR3 has 13 amino acids. Germline V gene data show CDR1 as SEHNR and CDR2 as FQNEAQ (reference sequence). Trimming took off 5 bases at V and 5 bases at J, with 13 bases between the two ends. The CDR3 sequence is CASSPQGLHEQYF. The CDR3 region has the DNA TGTGCCAGCAGCCCCCAGGGCCTCCACGAGCAGTACTTC.

This rearrangement joins TRBV10-3 to TRBJ1-5, with TRBD1 as a possible D gene (6 bases). Trimming pared 10 bases from V and 6 bases from J, leaving 16 bases between. Germline V gene sequence: CDR1 ENHRY, CDR2 SYGVKD. The CDR3 runs to 13 residues. CDR3 nucleotide sequence: TGTGCCACCCGGGACACCGGCGGTCAGCCCCAGCATTTT. This encodes CATRDTGGQPQHF.

This clone has just one count. Different DNA sequences within this sample yield the same CDR3. This chain connects TRBV9 to TRBJ2-7; D remains ambiguous. Germline V gives CDR1 SGDLS, CDR2 YYNGEE. The length of the CDR3 is 15 residues. Trimming shortened V by 0 bases and J by 0 bases, and 10 bases separated the two germline ends. As DNA, the CDR3 is TGTGCCAGCAGCGTAGGGCTGGGAAGCTCCTACGAGCAGTACTTC. This codes for CASSVGLGSSYEQYF.

The genes are TRBV15 and TRBJ2-1; no reliable D call. Germline CDR1 LNHNV, CDR2 YYDKDF (reference sequence). V lost 0 bases and J 6 bases, leaving 15 bases between the germline ends. The CDR3 runs 16 residues. The CDR3 is CATSRERTLTGNEQFF. Here the CDR3 DNA reads TGTGCCACCAGCAGAGAACGGACCCTAACGGGCAATGAGCAGTTCTTC. The whole variable domain, filled in from reference TRBV15 and TRBJ2-1, reads DAMVIQNPRYQVTQFGKPVTLSCSQTLNHNVMYWYQQKSSQAPKLLFHYYDKDFNNEADTPDNFQSRRPNTSFCFLDIRSPGLGDTAMYLCATSRERTLTGNEQFFGPGTRLTVL.

For this clone: Other DNA sequences in the sample encode the same CDR3. This chain uses TRBV30 with TRBJ2-7; no definite D call. CDR3 length: 11 residues. The V gene lost 0 bases and the J gene lost 5 bases, with 5 bases spanning the gap. The V gene's germline CDR1 is GTSNPN and CDR2 SVGIG (reference sequence). The CDR3 coding sequence is TGTGCCTGGAGTGTACTCCACGAGCAGTACTTC. It codes for CAWSVLHEQYF.

The CDR3 DNA follows: TGTGCCAGCAGCCAAGACGGACAGGGGGAGGAGACCCAGTACTTC. Amino acid sequence: CASSQDGQGEETQYF. V usage is TRBV13 and J usage is TRBJ2-5, with TRBD1 matching 10 bases. CDR3 length: 15 amino acids. Trimming at V came to 5 bases and at J to 5 bases, leaving 8 bases not matched to a gene. Germline CDR1 PRHDT, CDR2 FYEKMQ (reference sequence).

The chain employs TRBV4-1 and TRBJ2-5; 8 nucleotides match TRBD1. The CDR3 totals 17 residues. Germline V CDR1 and CDR2: MGHRA, YSYEKL. J gave up 5 bases and V 1 base, and 12 bases lay outside the gene matches. The CDR3 DNA follows: TGCGCCAGCAGCCAAGGTCGTGACAGGGGAAGAGGTGAGACCCAGTACTTC. It encodes CASSQGRDRGRGETQYF.

This rearrangement joins TRBV7-9 to TRBJ2-1; the D gene is possibly TRBD1 (6 bases). The CDR3 extends over 15 amino acids. Germline V CDR1 and CDR2: SEHNR, FQNEAQ (reference sequence). The V end lost 4 bases, the J end lost 0 bases, and 10 bases lay between the germline ends. CDR3 nucleotide sequence: TGTGCCAGCAGCTCCCGGGACAACTCCTACAATGAGCAGTTCTTC. It yields the protein CASSSRDNSYNEQFF.

The chain employs TRBV5-6 and TRBJ2-7; 9 bases match TRBD2. The CDR3 has 13 amino acids. Per the germline V gene, CDR1 is SGHDT and CDR2 is YYEEEE. With V trimmed by 6 bases and J by 4 bases, 5 bases remained unmatched. The DNA of the CDR3 is TGTGCCAGCACGTTAGCGGGAGATTACGAGCAGTACTTC. It specifies CASTLAGDYEQYF. Filled out from reference TRBV5-6 and TRBJ2-7, the complete variable domain reads DAGVTQSPTHLIKTRGQQVTLRCSPKSGHDTVSWYQQALGQGPQFIFQYYEEEERQRGNFPDRFSGHQFPNYSSELNVNALLLGDSALYLCASTLAGDYEQYFGPGTRLTVT.

The chain carries TRBV4-1 and TRBJ1-1; 12 positions match TRBD1. The V segment lost 3 bases and the J segment 1 base; nucleotides outside the gene matches: 6. Germline CDR1 MGHRA, CDR2 YSYEKL. The CDR3 spans 17 residues. The DNA for the CDR3 is TGCGCCAGCAGCCAGGGACAGGGACAGGGGGCGAACACTGAAGCTTTCTTT. This gives the protein CASSQGQGQGANTEAFF.

This clone was seen only once. V and J are TRBV4-1 and TRBJ1-2; D gene uncertain. CDR1 is MGHRA, CDR2 YSYEKL, per germline. The CDR3 runs to 14 residues. Trimming shortened V by 1 base and J by 3 bases, and 9 bases separated the two germline ends. The CDR3 region is CASSQALGDYGYTF. DNA for the CDR3: TGCGCCAGCAGCCAAGCTCTCGGGGACTATGGCTACACCTTC.

As to this clone: This sample also contains other DNA sequences that code for the same CDR3. The V call is TRBV9, the J call TRBJ2-1; D not resolved. The CDR3 runs to 12 residues. Germline V gene lookup returns CDR1 SGDLS and CDR2 YYNGEE. V lost 0 bases, J lost 5 bases, and 3 bases lay in between. CDR3 region: CASSVADNEQFF. In DNA form, the CDR3 reads TGTGCCAGCAGCGTAGCAGACAATGAGCAGTTCTTC. Together with reference TRBV9 and TRBJ2-1, the CDR3 gives the full variable domain: DSGVTQTPKHLITATGQRVTLRCSPRSGDLSVYWYQQSLDQGLQFLIQYYNGEERAKGNILERFSAQQFPDLHSELNLSSLELGDSALYFCASSVADNEQFFGPGTRLTVL.

The CDR3 DNA sequence: TGTGCCAGCAGTTCACCGCGGGAGGGCGTACAAGGGTACACCTTC. It specifies CASSSPREGVQGYTF. This chain links TRBV28 with TRBJ1-2; D ambiguous. Germline V lookup: CDR1 MDHEN, CDR2 SYDVKM. This CDR3 has 15 residues. Trimming shortened V by 4 bases and J by 11 bases, and 23 bases separated the two germline ends.

This clone has a single count. V usage is TRBV18 and J usage is TRBJ1-1; no firm D call. Germline values: CDR1 KGHSH, CDR2 LQKENI. V gave up 1 base and J gave up 3 bases, with 9 bases separating them. The CDR3 has 14 amino acids. Written as DNA, the CDR3 is TGTGCCAGCTCACCACTGGAGATGTACACTGAAGCTTTCTTT. Translating gives CASSPLEMYTEAFF.